These 18 T cell receptor beta chains originate from one sample sequenced in a study of T cell responses to AZD1222 COVID-19 vaccine. Sequencing used immunoSEQ multiplex PCR; TCRdb keeps in-frame clones, though not all of them. The profile covers roughly 110,000 clones, with about 90% appearing a single time and 5% to 7.5% taken by the ten largest. This sample comprised peripheral blood, obtained 28 days after the second AZD1222 dose. Receptors originate from an adult who received the AZD1222 COVID-19 vaccine.

The chain joins TRBV19 to TRBJ1-6; D remains ambiguous. Trimming shortened V by 6 bases and J by 4 bases, and 7 bases separated the two germline ends. Germline V gene sequence: CDR1 LNHDA, CDR2 SQIVND (reference sequence). The CDR3 is made up of 13 amino acids. The CDR3 region has the DNA TGTGCCAGTAGAAAGGATTATAATTCACCCCTCCACTTT. It is translated as CASRKDYNSPLHF.

The V call is TRBV5-1, the J call TRBJ1-1; D not certain. V lost 0 bases and J 5 bases, leaving 8 bases between the germline ends. This CDR3 is built from 13 residues. Germline V gene lookup returns CDR1 SGHRS and CDR2 YFSETQ. This CDR3 reads CASSLEGSTEAFF. The CDR3 DNA is TGCGCCAGCAGCTTGGAGGGTTCAACTGAAGCTTTCTTT.

V and J are TRBV9 and TRBJ1-6, with 7 bases lining up with TRBD1. CDR3 length equals 15 residues. Trimming cost V 5 bases and J 7 bases; bases outside gene matches: 9. Germline V gene sequence: CDR1 SGDLS, CDR2 YYNGEE. In DNA, the CDR3 is TGTGCCAGCAGTCCAACAGGGGTGGGAAATTCACCCCTCCACTTT. Amino acids: CASSPTGVGNSPLHF.

This sequence joins TRBV6-4 and TRBJ2-2; D is perhaps TRBD1 (5 bases). CDR3 length: 13 residues. V lost 2 bases, J lost 6 bases, and 7 bases lay in between. Germline lookup yields CDR1 MRHNA and CDR2 SNTAGT. CDR3 residues: CASSDRGPGELFF. As DNA, the CDR3 is TGTGCCAGCAGTGACAGGGGTCCCGGGGAGCTGTTTTTT.

The DNA of the CDR3 is TGTGCCAGCAGGGGAGGACAGAGCCGGGGGCCCCAGCATTTT. Its translation is CASRGGQSRGPQHF. The chain recombines TRBV6-5 with TRBJ1-5; tentative D call: TRBD1 (6 bases). This CDR3 is 14 amino acids long. The ends were cut back, 6 bases at V and 9 bases at J, with 18 bases in the middle. Per germline, CDR1 MNHEY and CDR2 SVGAGI.

The gene calls are TRBV5-8 and TRBJ2-2; possible D gene TRBD1, 5 bases. The CDR3 consists of 15 residues. V lost 0 bases, J lost 1 base, and 7 bases lay in between. CDR1 SGHTS and CDR2 YDEGEE come from the germline V gene. The CDR3 nucleotides read TGTGCCAGCAGCTTGGGACAGTTGAACACCGGGGAGCTGTTTTTT. Translation gives CASSLGQLNTGELFF.

This clone turned up a few times. The chain is built from TRBV6-5 and TRBJ2-1, with a possible D match to TRBD1 (5 bases). Trimming cost V 5 bases and J 7 bases, with 15 bases left between them. Per the germline V gene, CDR1 is MNHEY and CDR2 is SVGAGI. There are 14 residues in the CDR3. This chain's CDR3 is CASSPLGAANEQFF. The DNA for the CDR3 is TGTGCCAGCAGTCCTCTAGGGGCGGCTAATGAGCAGTTCTTC.

The chain employs TRBV6-4 and TRBJ2-5, with 7 positions matching TRBD1. Germline CDR1 is MRHNA and CDR2 is SNTAGT. This CDR3 is 15 amino acids long. V shed 7 bases, J shed 4 bases, and the junction held 12 bases outside the gene matches. CDR3 sequence reads: CASTTTGETVETQYF. The CDR3 DNA follows: TGTGCCAGCACTACCACAGGGGAGACTGTAGAGACCCAGTACTTC.

This sequence joins TRBV7-9 and TRBJ1-2; TRBD1 is a possible D gene (5 bases). The germline gives CDR1 SEHNR, CDR2 FQNEAQ (reference sequence). The CDR3 extends over 13 amino acids. Trimming removed 5 bases from V and 4 bases from J, with 11 bases in between. The CDR3 protein is CASSKGGGYGYTF. The CDR3, as DNA: TGTGCCAGCAGCAAAGGTGGGGGCTATGGCTACACCTTC.

Only one count was recorded for this clone. The gene calls are TRBV30 and TRBJ1-5, with no clear D. The germline CDR1 and CDR2 sequences are GTSNPN and SVGIG (reference sequence). Trimming stripped 4 bases from V and 9 bases from J, with 16 bases between. The CDR3 contains 13 residues. CDR3 region: CAWNRVGNSPQHF. For the CDR3, the DNA is TGTGCCTGGAACAGAGTGGGAAACTCGCCCCAGCATTTT.

The J gene is TRBJ2-1, the V gene TRBV5-6; D is uncertain. CDR3 length equals 13 residues. Deletions cut 0 bases from V and 7 bases from J, with 8 bases between. The germline gives CDR1 SGHDT, CDR2 YYEEEE. CDR3 nucleotide sequence: TGTGCCAGCAGCTTGGCCGTCCGGAATGAGCAGTTCTTC. It encodes CASSLAVRNEQFF. The full variable domain, in which reference TRBV5-6 and TRBJ2-1 provide the parts outside the CDR3, is DAGVTQSPTHLIKTRGQQVTLRCSPKSGHDTVSWYQQALGQGPQFIFQYYEEEERQRGNFPDRFSGHQFPNYSSELNVNALLLGDSALYLCASSLAVRNEQFFGPGTRLTVL.

V usage is TRBV19 and J usage is TRBJ2-1; weak D call: TRBD2 (5 bases). The CDR3 has 16 residues. CDR1 is LNHDA and CDR2 is SQIVND in the germline V gene (reference sequence). Trimming cost V 5 bases and J 3 bases, with 17 bases left between them. In DNA form, the CDR3 reads TGTGCCAGTAGTGTAGGCCGCGGGCCGATCTACAATGAGCAGTTCTTC. Translating gives CASSVGRGPIYNEQFF.

The V and J genes are TRBV7-6 and TRBJ1-1, with TRBD1 matching over 7 bases. CDR1 and CDR2 (germline): SGHVS, FNYEAQ. The trim removed 6 bases at V and 3 bases at J, leaving 10 bases unmatched. The CDR3 runs to 15 residues. The CDR3 DNA sequence: TGTGCCAGCAGAAAAAACACAGGGGCGTACACTGAAGCTTTCTTT. Protein product: CASRKNTGAYTEAFF.

The chain couples TRBV7-4 to TRBJ2-3; unclear D gene. Germline V CDR1 and CDR2: SGHVT, SQSDAQ. This CDR3 region has 14 residues. V lost 3 bases and J lost 2, with 9 bases in between. The CDR3 loop is CASSFRDSTDTQYF. The CDR3 coding sequence is TGTGCCAGCAGCTTTAGAGATTCCACAGATACGCAGTATTTT.

The genes are TRBV2 and TRBJ1-5; D is unresolved. The V end was cut by 7 bases, the J end by 2 bases, with 12 bases between. The germline gives CDR1 SNHLY, CDR2 FYNNEI. CDR3 length: 14 residues. CDR3 coding DNA: TGTGCCAGCACCAAGGGTAGAGGCAATCAGCCCCAGCATTTT. Translation gives CASTKGRGNQPQHF.

The rearrangement links TRBV6-5 to TRBJ2-7; possibly TRBD1 for D (6 bases). Germline CDR1 MNHEY, CDR2 SVGAGI. The CDR3 totals 14 residues. Deletions cut 0 bases from V and 3 bases from J, with 9 bases between. The CDR3 sequence: CASSYSGTNYEQYF. CDR3 nucleotides: TGTGCCAGCAGTTACTCGGGGACAAACTACGAGCAGTACTTC.

This clone has just one count. CDR3 bases: TGTGCCAGCAGTTATAACCCCGGCGGGGAGCTGTTTTTT. Protein: CASSYNPGGELFF. This sequence joins TRBV7-2 and TRBJ2-2; the D is unclear. This CDR3 has 13 residues. Looked up from germline, CDR1 is SGHTA and CDR2 is FQGNSA. The germline V and J ends were trimmed by 6 bases and 7 bases, with 12 bases remaining between them. Together with reference TRBV7-2 and TRBJ2-2, the CDR3 gives the full variable domain: GAGVSQSPSNKVTEKGKDVELRCDPISGHTALYWYRQSLGQGLEFLIYFQGNSAPDKSGLPSDRFSAERTGGSVSTLTIQRTQQEDSAVYLCASSYNPGGELFFGEGSRLTVL.

V is TRBV30 and J is TRBJ2-3, with 14 positions matching TRBD2. With 2 bases clipped from V and 3 bases from J, the junction kept 13 bases outside the gene matches. This CDR3 is 19 amino acids long. Germline CDR1 GTSNPN, CDR2 SVGIG (reference sequence). The CDR3 spells CAWSQTKGLAGGLTDTQYF. CDR3 coding DNA: TGTGCCTGGAGTCAAACCAAAGGACTAGCGGGGGGCCTTACAGATACGCAGTATTTT.